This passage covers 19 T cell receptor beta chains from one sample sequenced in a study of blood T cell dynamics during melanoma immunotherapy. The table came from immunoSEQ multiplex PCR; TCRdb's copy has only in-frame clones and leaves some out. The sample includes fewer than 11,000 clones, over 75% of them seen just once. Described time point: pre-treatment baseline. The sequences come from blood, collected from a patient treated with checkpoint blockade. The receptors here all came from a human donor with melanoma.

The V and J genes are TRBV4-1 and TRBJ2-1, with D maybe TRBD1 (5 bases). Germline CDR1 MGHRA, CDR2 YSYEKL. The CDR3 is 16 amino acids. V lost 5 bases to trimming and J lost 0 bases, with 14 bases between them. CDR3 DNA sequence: TGCGCCAGCAGCGGTTCTAGGGGTATCTCCTACAATGAGCAGTTCTTC. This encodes CASSGSRGISYNEQFF.

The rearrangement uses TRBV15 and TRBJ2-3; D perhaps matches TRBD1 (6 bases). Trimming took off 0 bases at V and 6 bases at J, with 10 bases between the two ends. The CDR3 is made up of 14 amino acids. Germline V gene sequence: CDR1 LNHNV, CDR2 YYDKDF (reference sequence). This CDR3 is CATSRDLRGDTQYF. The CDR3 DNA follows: TGTGCCACCAGCAGAGATTTGAGGGGGGATACGCAGTATTTT.

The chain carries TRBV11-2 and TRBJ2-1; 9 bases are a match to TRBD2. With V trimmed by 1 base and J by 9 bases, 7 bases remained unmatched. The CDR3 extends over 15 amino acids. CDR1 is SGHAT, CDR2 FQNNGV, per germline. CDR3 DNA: TGTGCCAGCAGCTTAGTTGCTAGCGGGACCAGTGAGCAGTTCTTC. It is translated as CASSLVASGTSEQFF.

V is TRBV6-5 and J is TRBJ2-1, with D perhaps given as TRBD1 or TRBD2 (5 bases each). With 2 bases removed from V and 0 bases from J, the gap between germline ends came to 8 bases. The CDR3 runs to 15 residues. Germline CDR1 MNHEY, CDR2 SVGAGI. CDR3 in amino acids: CASSYRGLSYNEQFF. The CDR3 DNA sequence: TGTGCCAGCAGTTACCGGGGCCTCTCCTACAATGAGCAGTTCTTC.

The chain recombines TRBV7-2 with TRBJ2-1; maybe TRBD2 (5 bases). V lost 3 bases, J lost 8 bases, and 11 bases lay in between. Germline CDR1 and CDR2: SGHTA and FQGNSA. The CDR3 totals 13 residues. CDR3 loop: CASSFLSDHEQFF. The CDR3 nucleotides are TGTGCCAGCAGCTTCCTTAGCGATCATGAGCAGTTCTTC.

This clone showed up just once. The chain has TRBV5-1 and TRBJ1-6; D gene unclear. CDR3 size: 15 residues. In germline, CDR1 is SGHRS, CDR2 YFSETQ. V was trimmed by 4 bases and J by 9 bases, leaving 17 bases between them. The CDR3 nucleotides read TGCGCCAGCAGCAAGGTTCCCGAACCTGGTTCACCCCTCCACTTT. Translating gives CASSKVPEPGSPLHF.

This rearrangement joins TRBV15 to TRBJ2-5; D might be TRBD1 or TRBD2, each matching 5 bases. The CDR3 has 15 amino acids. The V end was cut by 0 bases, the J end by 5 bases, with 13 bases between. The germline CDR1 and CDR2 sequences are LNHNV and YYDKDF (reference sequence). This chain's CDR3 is CATSRDWDGGETQYF. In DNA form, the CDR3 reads TGTGCCACCAGCAGAGATTGGGACGGAGGTGAGACCCAGTACTTC.

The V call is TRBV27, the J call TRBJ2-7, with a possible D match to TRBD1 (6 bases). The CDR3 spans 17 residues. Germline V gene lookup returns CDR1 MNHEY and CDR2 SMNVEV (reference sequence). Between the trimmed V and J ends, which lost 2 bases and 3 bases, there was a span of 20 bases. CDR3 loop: CASSLQLPDGTFYEQYF. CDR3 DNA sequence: TGTGCCAGCAGTTTACAGTTGCCAGACGGGACATTCTACGAGCAGTACTTC.

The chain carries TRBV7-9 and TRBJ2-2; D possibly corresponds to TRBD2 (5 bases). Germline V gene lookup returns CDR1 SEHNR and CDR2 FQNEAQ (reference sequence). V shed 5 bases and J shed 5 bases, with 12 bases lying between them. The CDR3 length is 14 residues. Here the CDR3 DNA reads TGTGCCAGCAGCGCCGGAACTAGGACCGGGGAGCTGTTTTTT. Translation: CASSAGTRTGELFF.

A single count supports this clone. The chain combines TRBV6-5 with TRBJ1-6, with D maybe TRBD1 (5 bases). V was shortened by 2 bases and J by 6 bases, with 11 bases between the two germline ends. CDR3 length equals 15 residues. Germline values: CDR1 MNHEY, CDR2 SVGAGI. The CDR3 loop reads CASSYIQGSNSPLHF. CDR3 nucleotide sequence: TGTGCCAGCAGTTACATTCAGGGAAGTAATTCACCCCTCCACTTT.

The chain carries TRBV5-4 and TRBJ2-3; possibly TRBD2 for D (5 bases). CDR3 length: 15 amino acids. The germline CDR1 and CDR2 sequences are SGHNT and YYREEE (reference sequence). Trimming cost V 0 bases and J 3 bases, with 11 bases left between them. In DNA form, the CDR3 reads TGTGCCAGCAGCTTGGGAGGGAAGGGTACAGATACGCAGTATTTT. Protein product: CASSLGGKGTDTQYF. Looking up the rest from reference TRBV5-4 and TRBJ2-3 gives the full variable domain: ETGVTQSPTHLIKTRGQQVTLRCSSQSGHNTVSWYQQALGQGPQFIFQYYREEENGRGNFPPRFSGLQFPNYSSELNVNALELDDSALYLCASSLGGKGTDTQYFGPGTRLTVL.

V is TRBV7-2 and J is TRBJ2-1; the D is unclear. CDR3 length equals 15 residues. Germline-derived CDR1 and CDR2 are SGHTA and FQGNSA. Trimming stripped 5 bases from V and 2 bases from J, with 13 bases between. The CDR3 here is CASSLNDATYNEQFF. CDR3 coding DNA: TGTGCCAGCAGCCTTAACGACGCCACCTACAATGAGCAGTTCTTC.

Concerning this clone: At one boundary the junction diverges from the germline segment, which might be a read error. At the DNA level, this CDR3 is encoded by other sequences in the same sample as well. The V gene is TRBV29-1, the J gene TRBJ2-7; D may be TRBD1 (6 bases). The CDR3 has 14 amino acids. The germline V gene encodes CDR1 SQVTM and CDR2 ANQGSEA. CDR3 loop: CSAYTGSNSYEQYF. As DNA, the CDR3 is TGCAGCGCATATACAGGGTCCAACTCCTACGAGCAATACTTC.

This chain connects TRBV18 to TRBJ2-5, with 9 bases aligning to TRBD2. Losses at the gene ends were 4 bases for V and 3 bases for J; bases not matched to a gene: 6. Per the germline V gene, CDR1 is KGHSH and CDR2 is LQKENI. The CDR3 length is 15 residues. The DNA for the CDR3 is TGTGCCAGCTCACGATCAGCGGGAGGAAAAGAGACCCAGTACTTC. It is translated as CASSRSAGGKETQYF.

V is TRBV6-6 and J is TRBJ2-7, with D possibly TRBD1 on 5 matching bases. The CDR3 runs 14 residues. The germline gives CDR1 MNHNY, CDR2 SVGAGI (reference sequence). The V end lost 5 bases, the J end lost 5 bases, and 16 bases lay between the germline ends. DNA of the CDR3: TGTGCCAGCAGTCTCGCACAGGCCAGGGACGAGCAGTACTTC. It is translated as CASSLAQARDEQYF.

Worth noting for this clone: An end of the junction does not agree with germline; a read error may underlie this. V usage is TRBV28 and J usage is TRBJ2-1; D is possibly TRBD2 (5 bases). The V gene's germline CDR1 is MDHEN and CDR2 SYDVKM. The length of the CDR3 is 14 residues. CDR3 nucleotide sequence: TGTGCTAGCAGTTTAGGAGACTACTACAATGAGCAGTTCTTC. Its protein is CASSLGDYYNEQFF. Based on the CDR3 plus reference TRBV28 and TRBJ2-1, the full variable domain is DVKVTQSSRYLVKRTGEKVFLECVQDMDHENMFWYRQDPGLGLRLIYFSYDVKMKEKGDIPEGYSVSREKKERFSLILESASTNQTSMYLCASSLGDYYNEQFFGPGTRLTVL.

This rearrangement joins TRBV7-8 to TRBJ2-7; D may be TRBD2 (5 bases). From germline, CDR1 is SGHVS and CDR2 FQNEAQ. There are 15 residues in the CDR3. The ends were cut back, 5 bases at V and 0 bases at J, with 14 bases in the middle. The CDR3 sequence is CASSHEEDFSYEQYF. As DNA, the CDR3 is TGTGCCAGCAGCCACGAGGAGGACTTCTCCTACGAGCAGTACTTC. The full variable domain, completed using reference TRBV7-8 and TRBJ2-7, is GAGVSQSPRYKVAKRGQDVALRCDPISGHVSLFWYQQALGQGPEFLTYFQNEAQLDKSGLPSDRFFAERPEGSVSTLKIQRTQQEDSAVYLCASSHEEDFSYEQYFGPGTRLTVT.

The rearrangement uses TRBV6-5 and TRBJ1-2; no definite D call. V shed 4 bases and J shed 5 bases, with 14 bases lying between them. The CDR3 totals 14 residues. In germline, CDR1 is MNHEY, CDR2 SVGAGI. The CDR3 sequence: CASSLRVVPYGYTF. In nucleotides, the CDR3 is TGTGCCAGCAGTTTAAGGGTGGTCCCTTATGGCTACACCTTC.

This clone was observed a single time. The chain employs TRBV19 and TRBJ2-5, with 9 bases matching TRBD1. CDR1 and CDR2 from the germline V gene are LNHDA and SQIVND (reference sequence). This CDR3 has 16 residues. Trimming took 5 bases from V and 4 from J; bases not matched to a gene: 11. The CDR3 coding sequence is TGTGCCAGTAGTCCCCAGTCCGGGACAGGGATAGAGACCCAGTACTTC. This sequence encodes CASSPQSGTGIETQYF. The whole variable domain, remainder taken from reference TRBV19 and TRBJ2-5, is DGGITQSPKYLFRKEGQNVTLSCEQNLNHDAMYWYRQDPGQGLRLIYYSQIVNDFQKGDIAEGYSVSREKKESFPLTVTSAQKNPTAFYLCASSPQSGTGIETQYFGPGTRLLVL.